The clone carrying this TCR beta chain was detected a few times. Its cognate antigen is unknown. The data derive from a study of radiotherapy plus CTLA-4 blockade in lung cancer. Points from the study as a whole: Subsequent to radiotherapy plus ipilimumab, tumor-derived TCR clones underwent expansion in blood.

Those patients who had chemo-refractory metastatic non-small-cell lung cancer were given focal radiation along with CTLA-4 blockade through ipilimumab. The CDR3 has 10 residues. Germline CDR1 is MDHEN and CDR2 is SYDVKM. V was pared by 9 bases and J by 4 bases, with 7 bases between. Repertoires were generated with immunoSEQ multiplex PCR, while TCRdb's copy carries only in-frame clones and drops some. The data contain approximately 90,000 clones, around four fifths of them singletons. The specimen was peripheral blood, collected from a patient treated with radiotherapy plus ipilimumab. The TCR sequence derives from a human donor with non-small cell lung cancer who had stable disease on radiotherapy plus ipilimumab. This chain uses TRBV28 with TRBJ2-7, with D unresolved. The CDR3 nucleotides read TGTGCCAGTTCCGGATACGAGCAGTACTTC. It codes for CASSGYEQYF.